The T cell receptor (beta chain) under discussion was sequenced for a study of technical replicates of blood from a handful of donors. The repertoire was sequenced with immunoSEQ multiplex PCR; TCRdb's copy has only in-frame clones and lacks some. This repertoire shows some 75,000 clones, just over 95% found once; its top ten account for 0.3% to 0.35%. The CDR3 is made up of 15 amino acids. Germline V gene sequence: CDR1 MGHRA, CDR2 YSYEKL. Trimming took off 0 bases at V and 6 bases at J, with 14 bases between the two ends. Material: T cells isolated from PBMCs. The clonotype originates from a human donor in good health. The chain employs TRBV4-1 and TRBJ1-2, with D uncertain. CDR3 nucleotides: TGCGCCAGCAGCCAAGATAAATGGGCCGGGGATGGCTACACCTTC. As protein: CASSQDKWAGDGYTF.